This T cell receptor (beta chain) was sequenced during a study of T cell responses to AZD1222 COVID-19 vaccine. This CDR3 contains 16 residues. The germline CDR1 and CDR2 sequences are KGHSH and LQKENI. J gave up 0 bases and V 0 bases, and 4 bases lay outside the gene matches. General observations from the study: Increases in Spike-specific TCR breadth and depth were seen after two AZD1222 doses. White British ancestry dominated among donors, who included more females, and clonal diversity was possibly underestimated.

Method: immunoSEQ multiplex PCR; TCRdb's copy keeps in-frame clones and lacks some. The repertoire holds about 130,000 clones, with 87% as singletons. As to this clone: Its target is not known.

The TCR sequence derives from an adult in good health. The sequences come from peripheral blood, collected on day 0 of AZD1222 vaccination. The V gene is TRBV18, the J gene TRBJ2-7; TRBD1 matches at 8 bases. Here the CDR3 reads CASSPPNRGSSYEQYF. The DNA for the CDR3 is TGTGCCAGCTCACCACCGAACAGGGGGAGCTCCTACGAGCAGTACTTC.